Below, 20 T cell receptor beta chains from the same sample are listed, as sequenced in a study of CD8+ T cells in alopecia areata. Following extraction, RNA underwent reverse transcription to cDNA, which served as the sequencing template. Produced via immunoSEQ multiplex PCR; TCRdb's table is partial and in-frame only. The sample shows fewer than 250,000 clones, 35% to 40% of them seen only once. The sample's treatment: oral pan-JAK inhibitor, 5-10 mg twice daily. The specimen comprised CD4+ T cells sorted from blood, sampled around week 31, from a patient treated with tofacitinib. The receptors stem from a human donor with alopecia areata.

V gene TRBV29-1 combines with J gene TRBJ1-1; 7 bases are shared with TRBD1. CDR3 size: 13 residues. Germline CDR1 SQVTM, CDR2 ANQGSEA. V lost 7 bases, J lost 6 bases, and 11 bases stayed unmatched. The DNA for the CDR3 is TGCAGCGCAGTGGACAGGAAAAGGGCTGAAGCTTTCTTT. Translating it yields CSAVDRKRAEAFF.

This clone was found a few times. The chain uses TRBV6-6 and TRBJ1-2; D is unresolved. Germline CDR1 is MNHNY and CDR2 is SVGAGI (reference sequence). V was cut by 8 bases and J by 4 bases, with 11 bases left in between. The CDR3 is made up of 12 amino acids. The CDR3 region is CASQGRTYGYTF. The CDR3, as DNA: TGTGCCAGCCAAGGTCGGACCTATGGCTACACCTTC.

This clone was observed a handful of times. The chain recombines TRBV7-9 with TRBJ2-4; 12 bases agree with TRBD2. J lost 7 bases, V lost 5 bases, and 6 bases had no gene match. CDR1 and CDR2 from the germline V gene are SEHNR and FQNEAQ (reference sequence). This CDR3 is 15 amino acids long. DNA for the CDR3: TGTGCCAGCAGCGCGCGACTAGCGGGGGAGAACATTCAGTACTTC. Amino acid sequence: CASSARLAGENIQYF.

J is TRBJ1-1 and V is TRBV27; 7 bases align to TRBD1. Germline V gene lookup returns CDR1 MNHEY and CDR2 SMNVEV (reference sequence). V was clipped by 4 bases and J by 6 bases; unmatched bases: 11. This CDR3 contains 15 residues. The CDR3 DNA reads as TGTGCCAGCAGTTCCAGACCGACAGGGAAGCCTGAAGCTTTCTTT. Translated, it gives CASSSRPTGKPEAFF.

This clone turned up a few times. This rearrangement joins TRBV7-9 to TRBJ1-3, with 7 bases matching TRBD1. CDR1 SEHNR and CDR2 FQNEAQ come from the germline V gene (reference sequence). Losses at the gene ends were 5 bases for V and 4 bases for J; bases not matched to a gene: 2. This CDR3 has 13 amino acids. CDR3 sequence reads: CASSEGQGNTIYF. As DNA, the CDR3 is TGTGCCAGCAGCGAGGGACAGGGAAACACCATATATTTT.

The V call is TRBV27, the J call TRBJ2-7; tentatively, D is TRBD2 (5 bases). Per germline, CDR1 MNHEY and CDR2 SMNVEV (reference sequence). CDR3 length: 12 amino acids. Trimming removed 2 bases at V and 5 bases at J, with 7 bases between. The chain's CDR3 is CASSLLGDEQYF. The CDR3 nucleotides are TGTGCCAGCAGTTTACTCGGGGACGAGCAGTACTTC.

The chain carries TRBV9 and TRBJ2-1; 7 bases fit TRBD1. Germline assignment: CDR1 SGDLS and CDR2 YYNGEE. Germline trimming cut 4 bases from V and 9 bases from J; bases unmatched to any gene: 10. This CDR3 region has 14 residues. CDR3 in DNA: TGTGCCAGCAGCTCCCGACAGGGTACTGGTGAGCAGTTCTTC. As protein: CASSSRQGTGEQFF.

This sequence joins TRBV11-2 and TRBJ1-2; 7 bases fit TRBD1. Germline V lookup: CDR1 SGHAT, CDR2 FQNNGV. CDR3 length: 13 residues. V gave up 5 bases and J gave up 6 bases; unmatched junction bases: 6. This chain's CDR3 is CASSMGQLDGYTF. CDR3 coding DNA: TGTGCCAGCAGCATGGGACAGCTCGATGGCTACACCTTC.

This rearrangement joins TRBV29-1 to TRBJ2-2; tentatively, D is TRBD2 (6 bases). Trimming removed 6 bases at V and 5 bases at J, with 22 bases between. The germline V gene encodes CDR1 SQVTM and CDR2 ANQGSEA. This CDR3 spans 16 amino acids. CDR3: CSVGEKLATVTGELFF. The CDR3 DNA reads as TGCAGCGTAGGTGAAAAACTAGCCACAGTGACCGGGGAGCTGTTTTTT.

The J gene is TRBJ2-7, the V gene TRBV27; the match to TRBD2 covers 15 bases. V was clipped by 6 bases and J by 4 bases; unmatched bases: 7. CDR1 MNHEY and CDR2 SMNVEV come from the germline V gene (reference sequence). The CDR3 spans 16 residues. CDR3 sequence (DNA): TGTGCCAGCAGACGCGGACTAGCGGGAGGGCCTTACGAGCAGTACTTC. This gives the protein CASRRGLAGGPYEQYF.

This clone was counted ten times or more. The J gene is TRBJ1-2, the V gene TRBV7-3, with D possibly being TRBD1 (5 bases). The CDR3 is 13 amino acids. The V and J ends lost 7 bases and 2 bases respectively, with 11 bases between them. Germline V CDR1 and CDR2: SGHTA, FQGTGA. DNA for the CDR3: TGTGCCAGCAACGAGGGGCCCAACTATGGCTACACCTTC. Encoded protein: CASNEGPNYGYTF.

The V gene is TRBV6-1, the J gene TRBJ1-5; the D gene is possibly TRBD1 (5 bases). Trimming shortened V by 2 bases and J by 4 bases, and 9 bases separated the two germline ends. Germline lookup yields CDR1 MNHNS and CDR2 SASEGT. This CDR3 contains 14 residues. As DNA, the CDR3 is TGTGCCAGCAGTGAAAGAAGGGGAAATCAGCCCCAGCATTTT. As protein: CASSERRGNQPQHF.

This clone was counted a few times. CDR3 DNA sequence: TGTGCCATCAGTGAGGAGAACCTCGCCGCGTACTTC. The encoded protein is CAISEENLAAYF. The chain employs TRBV10-3 and TRBJ2-7; D gene ambiguous. The CDR3 totals 12 residues. Germline V CDR1 and CDR2: ENHRY, SYGVKD. Trimming took off 2 bases at V and 12 bases at J, with 14 bases between the two ends.

The chain carries TRBV5-1 and TRBJ2-3; no reliable D call. The V and J ends lost 5 bases and 2 bases respectively, with 9 bases between them. The CDR3 runs 13 residues. In germline, CDR1 is SGHRS, CDR2 YFSETQ. The CDR3 sequence is CASRLPSTDTQYF. DNA for the CDR3: TGCGCCAGCAGACTACCCTCCACAGATACGCAGTATTTT.

The chain is built from TRBV15 and TRBJ2-7; 9 bases match TRBD1. The CDR3 covers 13 residues. The V segment lost 5 bases and the J segment 5 bases; nucleotides outside the gene matches: 4. The germline gives CDR1 LNHNV, CDR2 YYDKDF (reference sequence). The CDR3 spells CATSVNRGHEQYF. The CDR3 bases are TGTGCCACCAGCGTAAACAGGGGGCACGAGCAGTACTTC. The variable domain in full, with the rest retrieved from reference TRBV15 and TRBJ2-7, is DAMVIQNPRYQVTQFGKPVTLSCSQTLNHNVMYWYQQKSSQAPKLLFHYYDKDFNNEADTPDNFQSRRPNTSFCFLDIRSPGLGDTAMYLCATSVNRGHEQYFGPGTRLTVT.

The V call is TRBV4-2, the J call TRBJ2-2; 9 nucleotides align to TRBD2. The CDR3 contains 16 residues. V lost 0 bases and J lost 5; bases outside the gene matches: 4. Per germline, CDR1 LGHNA and CDR2 YNFKEQ. CDR3 sequence: CASSQDPGLATGELFF. CDR3 nucleotides: TGTGCCAGCAGCCAAGATCCGGGACTAGCTACCGGGGAGCTGTTTTTT.

The chain joins TRBV11-2 to TRBJ1-6; 8 bases agree with TRBD1. CDR3 length: 14 residues. Unmatched junction bases numbered 5, after V lost 5 bases and J lost 8 bases. In germline, CDR1 is SGHAT, CDR2 FQNNGV. In DNA form, the CDR3 reads TGTGCCAGCAGCAGGACAGGGAGGGATTCACCCCTCCACTTT. This codes for CASSRTGRDSPLHF.

The genes are TRBV2 and TRBJ2-7; TRBD2 aligns across 10 bases. The CDR3 is 13 amino acids. Germline V gene sequence: CDR1 SNHLY, CDR2 FYNNEI. V was clipped by 10 bases and J by 3 bases; unmatched bases: 6. The CDR3 here is CAILTSGRYEQYF. DNA of the CDR3: TGTGCCATCCTGACTAGCGGGCGCTACGAGCAGTACTTC.

This clone was seen a few times. The rearrangement links TRBV27 to TRBJ1-1; 7 bases line up with TRBD1. Germline CDR1 is MNHEY and CDR2 is SMNVEV (reference sequence). The CDR3 has 15 amino acids. V shed 6 bases, J shed 7 bases, and the junction held 14 bases outside the gene matches. The CDR3 region is CASRQNRGAGGEAFF. The DNA of the CDR3 is TGTGCCAGCAGACAGAACAGGGGCGCGGGTGGTGAAGCTTTCTTT.

There are a few counts of this clone. V gene TRBV29-1 combines with J gene TRBJ2-3; 8 bases are shared with TRBD2. Trimming at V came to 4 bases and at J to 9 bases, leaving 6 bases not matched to a gene. Germline V gene data show CDR1 as SQVTM and CDR2 as ANQGSEA. CDR3 length: 12 residues. CDR3 in amino acids: CSVVAGGLTQYF. The CDR3 coding sequence is TGCAGCGTTGTTGCGGGGGGATTAACGCAGTATTTT.